This T cell receptor (beta chain) was sequenced in a study of early T cells in non-severe SARS-CoV-2 infection. This clonotype was detected ten times or more. Using its own MiXCR run on the 5' RACE reads, TCRdb lists one record per CDR3 protein. Among about 46,000 distinct CDR3 sequences listed, almost 9.5% were seen once. Specimen: whole blood. The sequence was collected from an adult who was a healthcare worker with PCR-confirmed SARS-CoV-2 infection or an uninfected control (not recorded which).

CDR3: CASSLGQGTYGYTF. The CDR3 nucleotides are TGTGCCAGCAGCTTGGGACAGGGAACCTATGGCTACACCTTC. The chain combines TRBV7-9 with TRBJ1-2, with 9 bases aligning to TRBD1. V shed 3 bases and J 4 bases; nucleotides not matched to a gene: 3. Germline loops: CDR1 SEHNR, CDR2 FQNEAQ (reference sequence). The CDR3 is 14 residues long. Complete variable domain (other parts from reference TRBV7-9 and TRBJ1-2): DTGVSQNPRHKITKRGQNVTFRCDPISEHNRLYWYRQTLGQGPEFLTYFQNEAQLEKSRLLSDRFSAERPKGSFSTLEIQRTEQGDSAMYLCASSLGQGTYGYTFGSGTRLTVV.